The entry that follows covers one TCR beta chain sequence. Its antigen is unknown. Base qualities are missing; no much larger clone stands one base away. The sample belongs to a study of shared clonotypes between healthy human individuals (TCRdb year 2020). Describing the broader study: Two women and a few men aged 18 to 49 years were included in the cohort. Between about 0.8 and 9 billion PBMCs per donor were obtained by leukapheresis. For each donor, CD4 naive and CD4 memory were each given three plates, CD8 naive was given two plates, and CD8 memory was given one plate. Different laboratories and diverse techniques were used to prepare libraries and sequence TCR repertoires, to increase sequencing depth and limit assay-specific biases. The study deeply sequenced blood TCR repertoires of five healthy adults to estimate repertoire size and the extent of clonotype sharing between individuals. The paper's findings and limits, for the study overall: Sampling was restricted to blood, and TCR repertoires in tissues likely differ from the TCR repertoires found in blood. Higher generation probabilities were observed for clonotypes shared by all four sorted-subset donors than for non-shared clonotypes. The small number of donors limited the genetic and exposure-history diversity represented. Rarefaction of sorted-subset datasets indicated incomplete sequencing despite the large sequencing depth. Based on pairwise subsampling, the degree of clonotype sharing among donors was expected to be affected by sequencing depth. Sharing across a few donors was observed for about 5% of naive CD4, over 3% of naive CD8, 2.3% of memory CD4, and roughly 0.4% of memory CD8 clonotypes. Naive subsets generally had larger estimated clonotype richness than memory subsets.

Trimmed from V: 6 bases; trimmed from J: 5 bases; junction bases lacking a gene match: 5. CDR1 and CDR2, looked up from the germline V gene (reference sequence), are MNHNY and SVGAGI. There are 14 amino acids in the CDR3, from cysteine to phenylalanine inclusive. Only the CDR3 region is kept as DNA, spanning 42 bases read in frame from base 1. Using the deep immunoSEQ assay, TCR CDR3 regions were amplified from genomic DNA by multiplex PCR. Extracted genomic DNA from each cell subset was distributed evenly across all wells of several immunoSEQ 96-well plates, and each plate was treated as a replicate. For sorted subsets, about 220 ng of genomic DNA, equivalent to some 30,000 T cell genomes, went into each replicate PCR. The purified libraries were quantified using a Qubit 3.0 fluorometer, sized with a Bioanalyzer 2100, and then quantified again using the KAPA Library Quantification kit. Each immunoSEQ 96-well plate was sequenced on its own single-read 150-cycle Illumina NextSeq 550 flow cell. The source study handled its data this way. Because the immunoSEQ output included only junctional sequences and no quality scores, the filtering could not be the same as the filtering used for full-length reads. Sequences were annotated with PyIR, a Python wrapper for IgBLAST v1.9, using IMGT germline references to assign V/J genes and CDR3. Reads with weak V/J assignments (E-value above 1e-6), missing CDR3, stop codons, out-of-frame junctions, or ambiguous translated residues were removed. V3J clonotypes were defined by identical inferred V gene, J gene, and CDR3 amino acid sequence. Percentage overlap between repertoires was computed as shared unique clonotypes divided by the size of the smaller repertoire. RTK rarefaction, the Chao1 estimator, and Recon v2.1 estimates of unobserved clonotypes were used to assess repertoire richness. OLGA was used to compute generation probabilities for all TCRbeta clonotypes that the gDNA method yielded from a handful of donors. TCRdb took over this immuneACCESS table, retaining in-frame rearrangements with V and J assigned. Such tables are incomplete; in checked studies, under half of the missing clones stem from an unresolved V gene, and the remainder is unexplained. V and J calls and clone size are those listed in that table; D and trimming were worked out from the DNA. For this sample the table gives around 700,000 clones, of which about 74% were detected only once. The top ten hold approximately 1.7% of the sample.

Donors were healthy HIV-negative adults with no recently reported acute infections or vaccinations. All donors were Caucasian adults living in Nashville, Tennessee, USA. Magnetic negative selection was used to enrich CD4+ T cells, after which naive cells were positively selected on CD45RA and the negative fraction became the memory subset. Blood was collected by leukapheresis, and PBMCs were isolated by Ficoll-Histopaque density gradient centrifugation and then cryopreserved in liquid nitrogen vapor phase. Analytical flow cytometry was used to check the purity and quantity of each magnetically sorted T cell population. Genomic DNA was isolated from each sorted fraction and quantified by UV absorbance on a Nanodrop 2000c.

What was sequenced was memory CD4+ T cells sorted from blood. This sample's cell subset or site label indicates: CD45RA-negative fraction. The chain is made from TRBV6-6 and TRBJ2-2; 8 central bases correspond to TRBD1. This TCR was sampled from a woman in her twenties or thirties in good health. The base sequence is TGTGCCAGCAGAGAAGACAGGGGAACCGGGGAGCTGTTTTTT. Its amino acids are CASREDRGTGELFF.